A selection of T cell receptor beta chains follows, all from one sample in a study of blood T cell repertoires in COVID-19. TCRdb keeps only in-frame clones here, not all; method: immunoSEQ multiplex PCR. The sample records about 210,000 clones, 80% to 90% being singletons. Sequencing used peripheral blood. These receptors all come from a woman aged 45 to 65 with active or convalescent COVID-19. CDR3s include the opening cysteine and the closing phenylalanine or tryptophan. A D gene is named only where the DNA matches it firmly. A row's size may be missing; if present it is once, few, many or a size class.

V	D	size	J	DNA	CDR3
TRBV19	-	few	TRBJ2-7	TGTGCCAGTAGTTTCTCCTCAGGCGGGGAGTTCGCCTACGAGCAGTACTTC	CASSFSSGGEFAYEQYF
TRBV15	TRBD1	-	TRBJ2-5	TGTGCCACCAGCAGAGATAGGGGACAGGGGGGCATACAGGAAGAGACCCAGTACTTC	CATSRDRGQGGIQEETQYF
TRBV5-4	-	once	TRBJ2-7	TGTGCCAGCAGCTTGAAGTCCGGAGGCTACGAGCAGTACTTC	CASSLKSGGYEQYF
TRBV25-1	TRBD1	once	TRBJ1-1	TGTGCCAGCAGCTATAGGGACAGGGGGAGTGAAGCTTTCTTT	CASSYRDRGSEAFF
TRBV15	-	-	TRBJ1-5	TGTGCCACCAGCAGAGAACAGGGTGGGAGTCAGCCCCAGCATTTT	CATSREQGGSQPQHF
TRBV28	-	-	TRBJ2-1	TGTGCCAGCAGTTTAGGCCAGAATGAGCAGTTCTTC	CASSLGQNEQFF
TRBV2	-	-	TRBJ2-5	TGTGCCAGCGCCCCGGGGGACCGCCGAGAGACCCAGTACTTC	CASAPGDRRETQYF
TRBV5-4	TRBD1	once	TRBJ2-1	TGTGCCAGCAGCTTACGGACAGGGAATGAGCAGTTCTTC	CASSLRTGNEQFF
TRBV10-1	-	-	TRBJ2-6	TGCGCCAGCAGTGAAGGCGGGAAGGTTGGGGCCAACGTCCTGACTTTC	CASSEGGKVGANVLTF
TRBV9	-	-	TRBJ2-2	TGTGCCAGCAGCGTAAGGGGGAGTGCGGCCGGGGAGCTGTTTTTT	CASSVRGSAAGELFF
TRBV5-4	-	-	TRBJ2-1	TGTGCCAGCAGTAACACCGGGGGAGTTGAGCAGTTCTTC	CASSNTGGVEQFF
TRBV16	-	-	TRBJ1-2	TGTGCCAGCAGCCAAAGGAAGGACACTCTCTATGGCTACACCTTC	CASSQRKDTLYGYTF
TRBV6-6	-	-	TRBJ2-5	TGTGCCAGCAGTTACCAGATCCCGGGACACCCACTCCCCCAGTACTTC	CASSYQIPGHPLPQYF
TRBV28	TRBD1	-	TRBJ1-1	TGTGCCAGCAGTCCCGGGACAGGGTTTTTACGGGAAGCTTTCTTT	CASSPGTGFLREAFF
TRBV2	-	-	TRBJ2-5	TGTGCCAGCGCGGCGCCGGTACTCGCCCAAGAGACCCAGTACTTC	CASAAPVLAQETQYF
TRBV2	-	-	TRBJ1-3	TGTGCCACCTCTCGCGGCCGAAGCTCTGGAAACACCATATATTTT	CATSRGRSSGNTIYF
TRBV19	TRBD1	-	TRBJ1-4	TGTGCCAGTAGTATAACGGACAGGGGGCATGAAAAACTGTTTTTT	CASSITDRGHEKLFF
TRBV7-9	-	-	TRBJ2-3	TGTGCCAGCAGCTTATCGTCCCTGGATACGCAGTATTTT	CASSLSSLDTQYF
TRBV25-1	TRBD1	once	TRBJ1-2	TGTGCCAGCAGAGGACAGGGGATTAGCTATGGCTACACCTTC	CASRGQGISYGYTF
TRBV27	TRBD1	-	TRBJ1-1	TGTGCCAGCAGCGACAGGGTGAACACTGAAGCTTTCTTT	CASSDRVNTEAFF
TRBV5-5	-	-	TRBJ1-4	TGTGCCAGCAGGATGGGGAGAACTAATGAAAAACTGTTTTTT	CASRMGRTNEKLFF
TRBV29-1	TRBD1	-	TRBJ1-2	TGCAGCGTTTCGACAGGGTATGGCTACACCTTC	CSVSTGYGYTF
TRBV20-1	-	-	TRBJ2-1	TGCAGTGCTGGGCAACAGGGCGAGCAGTTCTTC	CSAGQQGEQFF
TRBV14	TRBD1	-	TRBJ1-2	TGTGCCAGCAGCCAAGTCCGACAGGGGCGGGACTATGGCTACACCTTC	CASSQVRQGRDYGYTF
TRBV5-6	-	-	TRBJ1-2	TGTGCCAGCAGGGTCGGGGGGGCCGTCGGTGGCTACACCTTC	CASRVGGAVGGYTF
TRBV2	-	once	TRBJ1-5	TGTGCCAGCACGGTATTGGGCAATCAGCCCCAGCAGTTT	CASTVLGNQPQQF
TRBV6-5	TRBD1	once	TRBJ1-3	TGTGCCAGCAGCCGACAGGGAGGCGGAAACACCATATATTTT	CASSRQGGGNTIYF
TRBV7-5	-	-	TRBJ1-1	TGTGTCAGAAGCCTATGGACAGGGGAGGGGAAGACTGAAGCTTTCTTT	CVRSLWTGEGKTEAFF
TRBV30	TRBD1	once	TRBJ1-4	TGTGCCTGGAACAGGGGAGCTAATGAAAAACTGTTTTTT	CAWNRGANEKLFF
TRBV11-2	-	-	TRBJ2-5	TGTGCCAGCAGCTTGGGACTCACGCAAGAGACCCAGTACTTC	CASSLGLTQETQYF
TRBV5-1	TRBD2	-	TRBJ2-5	TGCGCCAGCAGCTTGGCCTCAAGCGGGGGCCAAGAGACCCAGTACTTC	CASSLASSGGQETQYF
TRBV19	-	-	TRBJ1-3	TGTGCCAGTATACATCCCGGGAGGACCTACTCTGGAAACACCATATATTTT	CASIHPGRTYSGNTIYF
TRBV5-6	TRBD1	once	TRBJ2-5	TGTGCCAGCAGCGCCAGACAGGGGGCCGTCCAAGAGACCCAGTACTTC	CASSARQGAVQETQYF
TRBV18	TRBD2	-	TRBJ2-2	TGTGCCAGCTCACCCCCAGCGGGAAACACCGGGGAGCTGTTTTTT	CASSPPAGNTGELFF
TRBV6-5	-	-	TRBJ1-1	TGTGCCAGCAGCCCAGGGTATTACACTGAAGCTTTCTTT	CASSPGYYTEAFF
TRBV5-8	TRBD1	once	TRBJ2-2	TGTGCCAGCAGTAGGGACAGAGCGAACACCGGGGAGCTGTTTTTT	CASSRDRANTGELFF
TRBV7-3	-	-	TRBJ2-3	TGTGCCAGCAGCTTAACGGGACCGGGACACCACAAAGATACGCAGTATTTT	CASSLTGPGHHKDTQYF
TRBV6-5	TRBD1	-	TRBJ1-2	TGTGCCAGCAAGAGACAGGGAATCGACTATGGCTACACCTTC	CASKRQGIDYGYTF
TRBV7-9	-	-	TRBJ2-3	TGTGCCAGCAGCTTTTCCGGGGGTACAGATACGCAGTATTTT	CASSFSGGTDTQYF
TRBV7-2	-	-	TRBJ2-1	TGTGCCAGCAGCCCTCAACTGAGCTGGGGCTCCCACAATGAGCAGTTCTTC	CASSPQLSWGSHNEQFF
TRBV7-3	TRBD1	-	TRBJ1-1	TGTGCCAGCAGCTTATCCGGGACAGGGAGTACTTTCTTT	CASSLSGTGSTFF
TRBV20-1	-	-	TRBJ1-2	TGCAGTGCTAGTCCGAGGAACTATGGCTACACCTTC	CSASPRNYGYTF
TRBV18	TRBD1	-	TRBJ2-2	TGTGCCAGCTCACCACAAAGGACAGGCAGATCGAACACCGGGGAGCTGTTTTTT	CASSPQRTGRSNTGELFF
TRBV27	-	-	TRBJ2-2	TGTGCCAGCAGTTTTCTCCGGGGGGCAAGGGAGGACACCGGGGAGCTGTTTTTT	CASSFLRGAREDTGELFF
TRBV5-1	TRBD1	-	TRBJ1-3	TGCGCCAGCAGCGTACCGACAGGGTCTGGAAACACCATATATTTT	CASSVPTGSGNTIYF